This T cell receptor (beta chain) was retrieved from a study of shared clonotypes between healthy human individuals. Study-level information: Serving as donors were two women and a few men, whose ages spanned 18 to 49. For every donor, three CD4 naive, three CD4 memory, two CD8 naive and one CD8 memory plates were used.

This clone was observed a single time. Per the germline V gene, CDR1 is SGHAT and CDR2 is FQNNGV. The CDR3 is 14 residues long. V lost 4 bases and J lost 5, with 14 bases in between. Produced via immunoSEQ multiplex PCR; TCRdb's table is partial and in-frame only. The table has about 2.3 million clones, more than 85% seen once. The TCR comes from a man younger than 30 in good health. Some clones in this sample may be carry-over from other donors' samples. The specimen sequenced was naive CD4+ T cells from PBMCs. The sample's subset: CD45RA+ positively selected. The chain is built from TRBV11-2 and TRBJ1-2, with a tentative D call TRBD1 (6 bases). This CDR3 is CASSSSTGGYGYTF. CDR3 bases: TGTGCCAGCAGCTCGTCGACAGGCGGTTATGGCTACACCTTC.